Shown below are 32 T cell receptor beta chains from a single sample sequenced in a study of cytomegalovirus exposure and HLA in healthy donors. PCR involved 60 Vbeta and 13 Jbeta primers. Here immunoSEQ multiplex PCR was the method, and the copy in TCRdb shows in-frame clones only, minus some. The data hold 150,000 to 200,000 clones, with approximately 70% observed a single time. Material for sequencing was PBMCs. The receptor source for this set is a woman in her 30s in good health and CMV-seronegative.

This clone appeared once. The chain carries TRBV4-2 and TRBJ2-5; tentatively, D is TRBD2 (5 bases). From germline, CDR1 is LGHNA and CDR2 YNFKEQ. Trimming took 6 bases from V and 1 from J, leaving 15 bases between them. CDR3 length equals 15 residues. The CDR3 loop is CASSPEDWAQETQYF. The CDR3 nucleotides read TGTGCCAGCAGTCCCGAGGACTGGGCCCAAGAGACCCAGTACTTC.

The chain has TRBV2 and TRBJ2-1; TRBD2 aligns across 11 bases. The CDR3 runs to 15 residues. Germline assignment: CDR1 SNHLY and CDR2 FYNNEI. V gave up 2 bases and J gave up 9 bases; unmatched junction bases: 6. The CDR3 loop is CASSELAGGVGEQFF. In DNA, the CDR3 is TGTGCCAGCAGTGAACTAGCGGGAGGCGTCGGTGAGCAGTTCTTC.

The chain recombines TRBV27 with TRBJ2-7; 8 positions agree with TRBD1. The CDR3 totals 14 residues. CDR1 is MNHEY and CDR2 is SMNVEV in the germline V gene (reference sequence). J lost 4 bases, V lost 3 bases, and 5 bases had no gene match. CDR3 residues: CASSFGTGGYEQYF. The CDR3 DNA sequence: TGTGCCAGCAGTTTCGGGACAGGTGGATACGAGCAGTACTTC.

V usage is TRBV5-1 and J usage is TRBJ2-7; the match to TRBD2 covers 7 bases. Germline V gene lookup returns CDR1 SGHRS and CDR2 YFSETQ. The CDR3 contains 13 residues. V was pared by 3 bases and J by 6 bases, with 6 bases of the junction left unmatched. DNA of the CDR3: TGCGCCAGCAGCTGGAGGGAGGGTACCGAGCAGTACTTC. Translation gives CASSWREGTEQYF. Full variable domain (remainder filled in from reference TRBV5-1 and TRBJ2-7): KAGVTQTPRYLIKTRGQQVTLSCSPISGHRSVSWYQQTPGQGLQFLFEYFSETQRNKGNFPGRFSGRQFSNSRSEMNVSTLELGDSALYLCASSWREGTEQYFGPGTRLTVT.

CDR3 in DNA: TGTGCCAGCAGCACTTCAGGGAATACCGGGGAGCTGTTTTTT. Translation gives CASSTSGNTGELFF. The chain employs TRBV7-2 and TRBJ2-2, with a tentative D call TRBD1 (5 bases). The CDR3 spans 14 residues. Trimming removed 5 bases from V and 5 bases from J, with 12 bases in between. Germline loops: CDR1 SGHTA, CDR2 FQGNSA.

The J gene is TRBJ2-7, the V gene TRBV21-1; TRBD2 is the table's D call, not checked against the DNA. TRBV21-1 is designated a pseudogene. This CDR3 contains 14 residues. CDR3 sequence (DNA): TGTGCCAGCAGATCGCGCGGGGGGGAAGACGAGCAGTACTTC. It is translated as CASRSRGGEDEQYF.

The chain uses TRBV10-3 and TRBJ2-7, with 9 bases aligning to TRBD1. CDR1 and CDR2 from the germline V gene are ENHRY and SYGVKD. Trimming took 0 bases from V and 4 from J; bases not matched to a gene: 10. This CDR3 comprises 17 residues. Written as DNA, the CDR3 is TGTGCCATCAGTGAGTCGAAAGGGACAGGGTTCGCGTACGAGCAGTACTTC. This translates into CAISESKGTGFAYEQYF.

The chain uses TRBV4-1 and TRBJ1-1; D is undetermined. CDR3 length: 14 residues. Germline values: CDR1 MGHRA, CDR2 YSYEKL. V shed 5 bases and J shed 2 bases, with 12 bases lying between them. CDR3 residues: CASSYITPNTEAFF. The CDR3 nucleotides are TGCGCCAGCAGCTACATAACCCCCAACACTGAAGCTTTCTTT.

The chain has TRBV2 and TRBJ2-5; 7 positions match TRBD2. V gave up 6 bases and J gave up 4 bases; unmatched junction bases: 5. The CDR3 consists of 13 residues. Germline CDR1 and CDR2: SNHLY and FYNNEI. The CDR3 spells CASRSGGGETQYF. The CDR3 DNA is TGTGCCAGCAGATCGGGGGGAGGAGAGACCCAGTACTTC.

The chain is built from TRBV28 and TRBJ2-1, with TRBD2 matching over 10 bases. From germline, CDR1 is MDHEN and CDR2 SYDVKM. The CDR3 consists of 20 residues. Trimming at V came to 2 bases and at J to 9 bases, leaving 22 bases not matched to a gene. The CDR3 DNA follows: TGTGCCAGCAGTTTACAGGGCGTTGTTGTTAGCGGGAGGCCCGCAGGTGAGCAGTTCTTC. This sequence encodes CASSLQGVVVSGRPAGEQFF.

This clone was found a few times. V is TRBV19 and J is TRBJ2-5, with D tentatively TRBD2 (6 bases). Trimming cost V 4 bases and J 2 bases, with 8 bases left between them. Looked up from germline, CDR1 is LNHDA and CDR2 is SQIVND (reference sequence). The CDR3 spans 13 residues. The CDR3 nucleotides read TGTGCCAGTAGTACGACTAGGCAAGAGACCCAGTACTTC. Its protein is CASSTTRQETQYF.

This clone has a handful of counts. The V call is TRBV19, the J call TRBJ1-4; D remains unclear. Germline V gene lookup returns CDR1 LNHDA and CDR2 SQIVND (reference sequence). There are 16 residues in the CDR3. V was cut by 6 bases and J by 8 bases, with 22 bases left in between. As DNA, the CDR3 is TGTGCCAGTAGCCCGACCGCGCAGGCTTCGGGAGAAAAACTGTTTTTT. Its translation: CASSPTAQASGEKLFF.

The chain recombines TRBV29-1 with TRBJ2-1, with 13 bases aligning to TRBD2. Trimming removed 3 bases from V and 6 bases from J; junction bases left unmatched: 14. This CDR3 has 18 amino acids. Germline V gene lookup returns CDR1 SQVTM and CDR2 ANQGSEA. Here the CDR3 reads CSVERGLAGVLGSNEQFF. The CDR3 region has the DNA TGCAGCGTTGAGCGAGGACTAGCGGGAGTCCTGGGCTCCAATGAGCAGTTCTTC.

The genes are TRBV4-3 and TRBJ2-3; 10 bases map to TRBD2. The length of the CDR3 is 16 residues. Germline trimming cut 0 bases from V and 5 bases from J; bases unmatched to any gene: 5. CDR1 and CDR2 (germline): LGHNA, YSLEER. Here the CDR3 DNA reads TGCGCCAGCAGCCAAGAGGGACTAGCGAGGGAAGATACGCAGTATTTT. Its translation: CASSQEGLAREDTQYF.

The chain combines TRBV9 with TRBJ2-3, with 9 bases matching TRBD2. The germline V gene encodes CDR1 SGDLS and CDR2 YYNGEE. This CDR3 spans 16 amino acids. With V trimmed by 4 bases and J by 4 bases, 10 bases remained unmatched. The CDR3 loop is CASSPRGGGAADTQYF. The DNA for the CDR3 is TGTGCCAGCAGCCCACGGGGCGGGGGGGCCGCAGATACGCAGTATTTT.

This sequence joins TRBV6-6 and TRBJ1-5; 8 nucleotides match TRBD1. The CDR3 sequence is 16 residues long. Germline CDR1 is MNHNY and CDR2 is SVGAGI (reference sequence). V shed 6 bases and J 2 bases; nucleotides not matched to a gene: 9. Written as DNA, the CDR3 is TGTGCCAGCAGCGCAAATGACAGGGGACGCAATCAGCCCCAGCATTTT. Translated, it gives CASSANDRGRNQPQHF.

This clone was recorded only once. The sample has other DNA sequences that encode this CDR3 too. The chain has TRBV7-2 and TRBJ2-7, with 10 positions matching TRBD2. The V gene's germline CDR1 is SGHTA and CDR2 FQGNSA. After removal of 1 base from V and 2 bases from J, the junction contained 2 bases not matched to a gene. This CDR3 is 15 amino acids long. The CDR3 loop is CASSLGTSGTYEQYF. The CDR3 DNA follows: TGTGCCAGCAGCTTAGGGACTAGCGGTACCTACGAGCAGTACTTC. Complete variable domain (other parts from reference TRBV7-2 and TRBJ2-7): GAGVSQSPSNKVTEKGKDVELRCDPISGHTALYWYRQSLGQGLEFLIYFQGNSAPDKSGLPSDRFSAERTGGSVSTLTIQRTQQEDSAVYLCASSLGTSGTYEQYFGPGTRLTVT.

The sample holds a few counts of this clone. CDR3 amino acids: CASSGSSPYEQYF. For the CDR3, the DNA is TGTGCCAGCAGTGGGAGTAGCCCCTACGAGCAGTACTTC. The chain is built from TRBV28 and TRBJ2-7; tentatively, D is TRBD2 (5 bases). The CDR3 has 13 amino acids. The germline gives CDR1 MDHEN, CDR2 SYDVKM. The V end was cut by 5 bases, the J end by 2 bases, with 10 bases between.

This clone was recorded a few times. The chain links TRBV9 to TRBJ2-5; D not resolved. Germline V gives CDR1 SGDLS, CDR2 YYNGEE. CDR3 length: 14 amino acids. V was cut by 0 bases and J by 1 base, with 7 bases left in between. The CDR3 spells CASSVVGSQETQYF. CDR3 sequence (DNA): TGTGCCAGCAGCGTAGTTGGCAGCCAAGAGACCCAGTACTTC.

V and J are TRBV5-6 and TRBJ1-3; maybe TRBD1 (6 bases). Germline V lookup: CDR1 SGHDT, CDR2 YYEEEE. The CDR3 consists of 16 residues. V lost 4 bases and J 2 bases, leaving 16 bases between the germline ends. CDR3 sequence: CASSPEGGRAGNTIYF. The DNA for the CDR3 is TGTGCCAGCAGCCCCGAAGGGGGTAGGGCTGGAAACACCATATATTTT. The variable domain in full, completed from reference TRBV5-6 and TRBJ1-3, reads DAGVTQSPTHLIKTRGQQVTLRCSPKSGHDTVSWYQQALGQGPQFIFQYYEEEERQRGNFPDRFSGHQFPNYSSELNVNALLLGDSALYLCASSPEGGRAGNTIYFGEGSWLTVV.

About this clone itself: One junction end does not reproduce the germline sequence, and a read error may be involved. V is TRBV5-1 and J is TRBJ2-2; a possible D gene is TRBD2 (5 bases). The CDR3 is 16 residues long. The germline CDR1 and CDR2 sequences are SGHRS and YFSETQ. The CDR3 sequence is CASSLGHIANTGEPFF. The DNA of the CDR3 is TGCGCCAGCAGCTTGGGTCATATCGCGAACACCGGGGAGCCGTTTTTT.

J is TRBJ2-7 and V is TRBV10-3, with D maybe TRBD1 (6 bases). CDR3 length: 14 amino acids. The V gene's germline CDR1 is ENHRY and CDR2 SYGVKD. V shed 4 bases and J shed 4 bases, with 14 bases lying between them. CDR3 in amino acids: CAISVNRASYEQYF. The CDR3 DNA reads TGTGCCATCAGTGTTAACAGGGCCTCGTACGAGCAGTACTTC.

The chain carries TRBV29-1 and TRBJ1-2; D gene unclear. V lost 6 bases and J 8 bases, leaving 13 bases between the germline ends. The CDR3 covers 11 residues. From germline, CDR1 is SQVTM and CDR2 ANQGSEA. The CDR3 DNA follows: TGCAGCGTCCCCGGCGGGGTAGGCTACACCTTC. Translating it yields CSVPGGVGYTF.

The genes are TRBV27 and TRBJ2-7; a weak D match, TRBD1 (8 bases). This CDR3 has 15 residues. CDR1 and CDR2 (germline): MNHEY, SMNVEV (reference sequence). Between the trimmed V and J ends, which lost 2 bases and 2 bases, there was a span of 13 bases. The DNA for the CDR3 is TGTGCCAGCAGTTTAAGCACAGGGGGGGCCTACGAGCAGTACTTC. It encodes CASSLSTGGAYEQYF.

This chain joins TRBV18 and TRBJ1-1; maybe TRBD1 (6 bases). Germline-derived CDR1 and CDR2 are KGHSH and LQKENI. The CDR3 loop spans 13 amino acids. Deletions cut 6 bases from V and 5 bases from J, with 13 bases between. This CDR3 reads CASSPSQGTEAFF. The DNA for the CDR3 is TGTGCCAGCTCCCCTTCACAGGGAACTGAAGCTTTCTTT.

The rearrangement uses TRBV5-4 and TRBJ2-1; no clear D gene. The germline V gene encodes CDR1 SGHNT and CDR2 YYREEE (reference sequence). V lost 3 bases and J lost 7, with 8 bases in between. The CDR3 is 12 residues long. The CDR3 spells CASSSNSNEQFF. CDR3 DNA sequence: TGTGCCAGCAGCTCGAACAGTAATGAGCAGTTCTTC. Full variable domain (outside the CDR3, taken from reference TRBV5-4 and TRBJ2-1): ETGVTQSPTHLIKTRGQQVTLRCSSQSGHNTVSWYQQALGQGPQFIFQYYREEENGRGNFPPRFSGLQFPNYSSELNVNALELDDSALYLCASSSNSNEQFFGPGTRLTVL.

The DNA for the CDR3 is TGTGCCAGCAGCTTAGCGCTGGGGCTAGCGGATTACTACGAGCAGTACTTC. Translation: CASSLALGLADYYEQYF. This rearrangement joins TRBV11-2 to TRBJ2-7; 7 bases fit TRBD2. In germline, CDR1 is SGHAT, CDR2 FQNNGV. The CDR3 is 17 residues long. V dropped 1 base and J dropped 3; count of bases not matched to a gene: 12.

V is TRBV4-1 and J is TRBJ2-1, with a weak D call TRBD2 (6 bases). The CDR3 contains 17 residues. From germline, CDR1 is MGHRA and CDR2 YSYEKL. V dropped 5 bases and J dropped 6 bases, with 23 bases sitting between them. CDR3 residues: CASSGRDSRWGINEQFF. CDR3 nucleotides: TGCGCCAGCAGCGGCCGGGACTCTCGGTGGGGCATCAATGAGCAGTTCTTC.

The sample holds one count of this clone. The chain links TRBV29-1 to TRBJ1-1, with a possible D match to TRBD1 (6 bases). V was trimmed by 7 bases and J by 3 bases, leaving 12 bases between them. The CDR3 is made up of 12 amino acids. Germline V gives CDR1 SQVTM, CDR2 ANQGSEA. The CDR3 is CSAMDSYTEAFF. In nucleotides, the CDR3 is TGCAGCGCAATGGACAGTTACACTGAAGCTTTCTTT. Supplemented by reference TRBV29-1 and TRBJ1-1, the full variable domain reads SAVISQKPSRDICQRGTSLTIQCQVDSQVTMMFWYRQQPGQSLTLIATANQGSEATYESGFVIDKFPISRPNLTFSTLTVSNMSPEDSSIYLCSAMDSYTEAFFGQGTRLTVV.

This clone was detected only once. The chain uses TRBV19 and TRBJ2-1, with 7 bases identical to TRBD1. Unmatched junction bases numbered 6, after V lost 3 bases and J lost 7 bases. The CDR3 is 14 amino acids. In germline, CDR1 is LNHDA, CDR2 SQIVND (reference sequence). CDR3 amino acids: CASSMGDSYNEQFF. The CDR3 DNA follows: TGTGCCAGTAGTATGGGGGACAGCTATAATGAGCAGTTCTTC.

Note on this clone: Within the sample, other DNA sequences also encode this same CDR3. The chain joins TRBV7-3 to TRBJ2-3, with TRBD2 identical over 9 bases. The CDR3 length is 16 residues. With V trimmed by 2 bases and J by 0 bases, 3 bases remained unmatched. Per the germline V gene, CDR1 is SGHTA and CDR2 is FQGTGA. CDR3 sequence reads: CASSLGAGGSTDTQYF. CDR3 DNA sequence: TGTGCCAGCAGCTTAGGAGCGGGAGGCAGCACAGATACGCAGTATTTT.

This clone was seen more than once but under ten times. The chain couples TRBV18 to TRBJ2-4, with no clear D. Germline assignment: CDR1 KGHSH and CDR2 LQKENI. There are 10 residues in the CDR3. The ends were cut back, 5 bases at V and 14 bases at J, with 10 bases in the middle. The CDR3 region is CASSTDSEYF. The CDR3 DNA reads TGTGCCAGCTCAACCGACTCGGAGTACTTC.